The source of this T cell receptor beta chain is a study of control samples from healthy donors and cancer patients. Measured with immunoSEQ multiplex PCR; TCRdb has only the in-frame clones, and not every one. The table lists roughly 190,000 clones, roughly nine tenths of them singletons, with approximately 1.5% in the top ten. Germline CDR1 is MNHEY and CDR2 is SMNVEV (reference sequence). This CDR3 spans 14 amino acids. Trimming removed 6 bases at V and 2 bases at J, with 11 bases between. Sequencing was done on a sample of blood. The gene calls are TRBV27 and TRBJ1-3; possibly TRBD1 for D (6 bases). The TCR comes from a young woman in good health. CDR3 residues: CASRSQGPGNTIYF. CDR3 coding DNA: TGTGCCAGCAGGTCCCAGGGGCCTGGAAACACCATATATTTT.